What follows are 24 T cell receptor beta chains derived from one specimen sequenced in a study. TCRdb itself ran the RT-PCR reads through MiXCR, one entry per CDR3 protein. The top ten hold 3.6% of the sample, which has 550,000 to 750,000 distinct CDR3 sequences, 13% to 15% seen once. The sequencing input was memory CD4+ T cells from blood. These receptors all come from a female donor in good health, serving as a healthy control.

This sequence joins TRBV4-1 and TRBJ1-4, with 7 bases lining up with TRBD1. The CDR3 sequence is 17 residues long. V trimming: 2 bases; J trimming: 4 bases; junction bases outside the gene matches: 10. Germline values: CDR1 MGHRA, CDR2 YSYEKL. The CDR3 DNA is TGCGCCAGCAGCCAAAAATTAGGACAGGATAATAATGAAAAACTGTTTTTT. Protein sequence: CASSQKLGQDNNEKLFF.

This clonotype was observed many times. The chain uses TRBV30 and TRBJ2-4; D may be TRBD2 (7 bases). Trimming removed 6 bases from V and 2 bases from J, with 17 bases in between. The germline gives CDR1 GTSNPN, CDR2 SVGIG (reference sequence). The CDR3 is 15 amino acids. The CDR3, as DNA: TGTGCCTGCCAAGGGGGAGGGCGGTCCAAAAACATTCAGTACTTC. Translated: CACQGGGRSKNIQYF.

CDR3 coding DNA: TGCGCCAGCAACGCCGGGACAGGGAGACGAGGCATTCAGTACTTC. It encodes CASNAGTGRRGIQYF. This chain uses TRBV5-1 with TRBJ2-4, with 9 nucleotides matching TRBD1. Germline values: CDR1 SGHRS, CDR2 YFSETQ. The trim removed 6 bases at V and 9 bases at J, leaving 13 bases unmatched. The CDR3 runs 15 residues.

The V and J genes are TRBV6-6 and TRBJ1-4; weak D call: TRBD1 (6 bases). Trimming left V 5 bases short and J 3 bases short, with 13 bases between. This CDR3 has 15 residues. Germline V gene sequence: CDR1 MNHNY, CDR2 SVGAGI (reference sequence). CDR3 sequence reads: CASSLYPGANEKLFF. CDR3 nucleotide sequence: TGTGCCAGCAGTCTCTACCCAGGGGCTAATGAAAAACTGTTTTTT.

This clonotype came up many times. This chain links TRBV5-1 with TRBJ2-1, with D perhaps matching TRBD1 (5 bases). Germline CDR1 and CDR2: SGHRS and YFSETQ. The CDR3 is 15 amino acids. The ends were cut back, 4 bases at V and 7 bases at J, with 18 bases in the middle. The CDR3 bases are TGCGCCAGCAGCGTACAGGATTTCCTGGGGAATGAGCAGTTCTTC. As protein: CASSVQDFLGNEQFF.

V usage is TRBV18 and J usage is TRBJ2-7; TRBD2 aligns across 8 bases. Germline V gene sequence: CDR1 KGHSH, CDR2 LQKENI. CDR3 length: 15 amino acids. The V gene end was trimmed by 4 bases and the J gene end by 0 bases; junction bases not matched to a gene: 5. In DNA form, the CDR3 reads TGTGCCAGCTCACTTAGCGGGACCAGCTCCTACGAGCAGTACTTC. Amino acids: CASSLSGTSSYEQYF.

This clonotype came up many times. The J gene is TRBJ1-5, the V gene TRBV7-2; 10 positions agree with TRBD1. This CDR3 comprises 15 residues. V dropped 3 bases and J dropped 10; count of bases not matched to a gene: 9. Germline V gives CDR1 SGHTA, CDR2 FQGNSA. In DNA, the CDR3 is TGTGCCAGCAGCTTTTCCCTGGACAGGGGGGCCCCCCAGCATTTT. It encodes CASSFSLDRGAPQHF.

This chain uses TRBV5-1 with TRBJ2-3, with 7 bases fitting TRBD2. The germline gives CDR1 SGHRS, CDR2 YFSETQ. V trimming: 4 bases; J trimming: 2 bases; junction bases outside the gene matches: 7. The CDR3 runs 15 residues. The CDR3 spells CASSRASGVTDTQYF. DNA of the CDR3: TGCGCCAGCAGCCGGGCTAGCGGAGTCACAGATACGCAGTATTTT. Drawing the rest from reference TRBV5-1 and TRBJ2-3, the complete variable domain is KAGVTQTPRYLIKTRGQQVTLSCSPISGHRSVSWYQQTPGQGLQFLFEYFSETQRNKGNFPGRFSGRQFSNSRSEMNVSTLELGDSALYLCASSRASGVTDTQYFGPGTRLTVL.

As concerns this clonotype: The germline gene is not matched at one end of the junction; a read error may be the cause. The V and J genes are TRBV5-1 and TRBJ1-1; 8 nucleotides align to TRBD1. This CDR3 comprises 14 residues. Germline loops: CDR1 SGHRS, CDR2 YFSETQ. The CDR3, as DNA: TGCCCCAGCAGCTTGCAGGGGGCGAGCACTGAAGCTTTCTTT. Translated: CPSSLQGASTEAFF.

This clonotype has a handful of counts. The chain couples TRBV5-1 to TRBJ2-1, with D possibly matching TRBD2 (5 bases). CDR3 length equals 15 residues. V gave up 2 bases and J gave up 9 bases, with 18 bases separating them. Germline assignment: CDR1 SGHRS and CDR2 YFSETQ. The CDR3 DNA sequence: TGCGCCAGCAGCTTAAGTTTACTAGACGACGGTGAGCAGTTCTTC. It encodes CASSLSLLDDGEQFF.

The chain employs TRBV18 and TRBJ2-7; TRBD1 matches at 8 bases. The CDR3 runs to 16 residues. J lost 6 bases, V lost 8 bases, and 18 bases had no gene match. Per germline, CDR1 KGHSH and CDR2 LQKENI. The DNA for the CDR3 is TGTGCCAGCGTGGCTGGAAATGGACAGGGTCATTTCGAGCAGTACTTC. This sequence encodes CASVAGNGQGHFEQYF.

This clonotype has at least ten counts. The rearrangement uses TRBV9 and TRBJ1-5; 8 bases agree with TRBD1. J was trimmed by 3 bases and V by 4 bases; bases with no gene match: 6. The germline V gene encodes CDR1 SGDLS and CDR2 YYNGEE. There are 15 residues in the CDR3. This CDR3 reads CASSLQGDDNQPQHF. DNA for the CDR3: TGTGCCAGCAGCCTACAGGGGGATGACAATCAGCCCCAGCATTTT.

V usage is TRBV18 and J usage is TRBJ1-1; 12 positions agree with TRBD1. Per germline, CDR1 KGHSH and CDR2 LQKENI. The CDR3 covers 17 residues. Germline trimming cut 3 bases from V and 6 bases from J; bases unmatched to any gene: 11. The chain's CDR3 is CASSPTRDRGLGSEAFF. In nucleotides, the CDR3 is TGTGCCAGCTCACCTACTCGGGACAGGGGGCTGGGGTCTGAAGCTTTCTTT.

The chain uses TRBV14 and TRBJ1-3; D remains ambiguous. V dropped 4 bases and J dropped 3 bases, with 16 bases sitting between them. The CDR3 extends over 16 amino acids. Germline loops: CDR1 SGHDN, CDR2 FVKESK. The CDR3 region has the DNA TGTGCCAGCAGCCCCCGTCGCGGTGTTCATGGAAACACCATATATTTT. It codes for CASSPRRGVHGNTIYF.

The CDR3 region is CASSQVDATGGGYEQYF. In DNA form, the CDR3 reads TGTGCCAGCAGCCAAGTAGACGCGACGGGAGGGGGTTACGAGCAGTACTTC. The V call is TRBV3-1, the J call TRBJ2-7; 8 nucleotides align to TRBD2. CDR3 length: 17 amino acids. Germline CDR1 LGHDT, CDR2 YNNKEL (reference sequence). The junction had 12 bases not matched to a gene; V was cut back by 1 base and J by 4 bases.

In its sample, this clonotype was seen many times. The rearrangement joins TRBV12-3 or TRBV12-4 to TRBJ1-1; TRBD1 matches at 8 bases. The CDR3 runs to 13 residues. V gave up 5 bases and J gave up 5 bases; unmatched junction bases: 4. The CDR3 loop reads CASSRQGWTEAFF. The CDR3 region has the DNA TGTGCCAGCAGTCGACAGGGGTGGACTGAAGCTTTCTTT.

Only a few counts were recorded for this clonotype. The chain combines TRBV5-1 with TRBJ2-5; D tentatively fits TRBD1 or TRBD2 (5 bases each). Germline lookup yields CDR1 SGHRS and CDR2 YFSETQ. This CDR3 region has 15 residues. V shed 4 bases and J shed 2 bases, with 15 bases lying between them. CDR3 protein: CASSRLGRQQETQYF. CDR3 coding DNA: TGCGCCAGCAGCCGGTTGGGACGGCAACAAGAGACCCAGTACTTC.

This clonotype was counted a few times. V gene TRBV30 combines with J gene TRBJ1-6; D remains ambiguous. The CDR3 extends over 14 amino acids. Per germline, CDR1 GTSNPN and CDR2 SVGIG (reference sequence). The V end was cut by 5 bases, the J end by 1 base, with 9 bases between. The CDR3, as DNA: TGTGCCTGGCGACCCGGGTCCTATAATTCACCCCTCCACTTT. Residues: CAWRPGSYNSPLHF.

This clonotype was seen repeatedly, ten times or more. The V and J genes are TRBV10-3 and TRBJ2-7, with 9 bases that match TRBD1. The germline V gene encodes CDR1 ENHRY and CDR2 SYGVKD. The CDR3 runs 14 residues. Trimming removed 6 bases from V and 5 bases from J; junction bases left unmatched: 8. CDR3 coding DNA: TGTGCCATCAGGGGGGGACAGGGTGTTAACGAGCAGTACTTC. Translated, it gives CAIRGGQGVNEQYF.

The V gene is TRBV25-1, the J gene TRBJ2-1, with D maybe TRBD1 (6 bases). V lost 2 bases to trimming and J lost 6 bases, with 11 bases between them. The CDR3 runs 14 residues. The germline V gene has CDR1 MGHDK and CDR2 SYGVNS. This CDR3 reads CASSERQEVNEQFF. CDR3 bases: TGTGCCAGCAGTGAACGACAGGAGGTCAATGAGCAGTTCTTC.

The V gene is TRBV29-1, the J gene TRBJ1-1, with a weak D call TRBD1 (5 bases). The CDR3 runs to 14 residues. Germline CDR1 and CDR2: SQVTM and ANQGSEA. Deletions cut 4 bases from V and 4 bases from J, with 16 bases between. CDR3 sequence: CSVVAGLRSTEAFF. The CDR3 DNA sequence: TGCAGCGTTGTCGCGGGGCTCAGGAGCACTGAAGCTTTCTTT.

This clonotype occurred many times. This chain connects TRBV20-1 to TRBJ1-1; D might be TRBD1 (6 bases). Germline V CDR1 and CDR2: DFQATT, SNEGSKA (reference sequence). The CDR3 length is 13 residues. V lost 5 bases and J lost 0, with 10 bases in between. The CDR3 DNA reads TGCAGTGCTGCCGGGACAATGAACACTGAAGCTTTCTTT. Amino acid sequence: CSAAGTMNTEAFF.

V is TRBV29-1 and J is TRBJ1-2; no firm D call. Per germline, CDR1 SQVTM and CDR2 ANQGSEA. The V gene lost 5 bases and the J gene lost 7 bases, with 8 bases spanning the gap. CDR3 length equals 10 residues. CDR3 nucleotide sequence: TGCAGCGTTCTGGAGGGTGGCTACACCTTC. Translation gives CSVLEGGYTF.

This clonotype was picked up many times. The rearrangement links TRBV5-6 to TRBJ2-4, with 8 bases aligning to TRBD2. Germline loops: CDR1 SGHDT, CDR2 YYEEEE. The CDR3 has 13 amino acids. V gave up 8 bases and J gave up 4 bases; unmatched junction bases: 5. CDR3 sequence (DNA): TGTGCCAGTTCTAGCGGGCCGAAAAACATTCAGTACTTC. Translation: CASSSGPKNIQYF.